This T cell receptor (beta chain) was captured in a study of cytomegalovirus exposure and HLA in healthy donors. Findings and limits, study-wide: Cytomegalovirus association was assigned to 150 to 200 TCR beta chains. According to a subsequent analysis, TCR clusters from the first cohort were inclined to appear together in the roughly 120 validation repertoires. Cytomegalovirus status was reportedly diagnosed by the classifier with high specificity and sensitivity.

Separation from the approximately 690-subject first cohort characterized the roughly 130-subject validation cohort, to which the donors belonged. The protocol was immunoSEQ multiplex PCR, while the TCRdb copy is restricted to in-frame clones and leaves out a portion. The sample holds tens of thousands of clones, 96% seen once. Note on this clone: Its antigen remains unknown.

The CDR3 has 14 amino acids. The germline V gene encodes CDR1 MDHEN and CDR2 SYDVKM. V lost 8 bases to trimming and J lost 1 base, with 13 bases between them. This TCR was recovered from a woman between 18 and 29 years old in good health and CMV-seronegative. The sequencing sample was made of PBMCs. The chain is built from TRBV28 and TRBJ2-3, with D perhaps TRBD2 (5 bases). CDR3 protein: CASRGYGGTDTQYF. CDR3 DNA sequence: TGTGCCAGCCGAGGGTATGGGGGCACAGATACGCAGTATTTT. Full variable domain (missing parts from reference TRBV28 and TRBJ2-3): DVKVTQSSRYLVKRTGEKVFLECVQDMDHENMFWYRQDPGLGLRLIYFSYDVKMKEKGDIPEGYSVSREKKERFSLILESASTNQTSMYLCASRGYGGTDTQYFGPGTRLTVL.